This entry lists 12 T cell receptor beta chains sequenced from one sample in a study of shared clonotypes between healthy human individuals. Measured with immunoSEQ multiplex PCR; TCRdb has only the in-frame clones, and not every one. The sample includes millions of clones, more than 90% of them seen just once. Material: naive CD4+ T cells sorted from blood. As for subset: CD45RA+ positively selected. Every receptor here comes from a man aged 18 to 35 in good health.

CDR3 amino acids: CAIRKGGTENSPLHF. CDR3 coding DNA: TGTGCCATCAGAAAGGGAGGGACGGAAAATTCACCCCTCCACTTT. The V gene is TRBV10-3, the J gene TRBJ1-6, with a weak D call TRBD1 (5 bases). Germline CDR1 is ENHRY and CDR2 is SYGVKD. Trimming removed 6 bases from V and 7 bases from J, with 16 bases in between. This CDR3 is 15 amino acids long.

The CDR3 is CASSPGTAEGYTF. Written as DNA, the CDR3 is TGTGCCAGCAGCCCGGGGACAGCTGAAGGCTACACCTTC. The rearrangement joins TRBV11-2 to TRBJ1-2, with 7 positions matching TRBD1. V trimming: 5 bases; J trimming: 8 bases; junction bases outside the gene matches: 8. The germline CDR1 and CDR2 sequences are SGHAT and FQNNGV. The CDR3 runs to 13 residues.

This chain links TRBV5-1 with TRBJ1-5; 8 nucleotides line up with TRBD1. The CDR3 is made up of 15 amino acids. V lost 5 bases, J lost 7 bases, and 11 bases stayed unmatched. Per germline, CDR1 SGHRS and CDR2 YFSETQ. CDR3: CASSAEAGGIQPQHF. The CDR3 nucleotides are TGCGCCAGCAGTGCGGAGGCAGGGGGCATCCAGCCCCAGCATTTT. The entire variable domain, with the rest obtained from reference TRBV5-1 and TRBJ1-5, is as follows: KAGVTQTPRYLIKTRGQQVTLSCSPISGHRSVSWYQQTPGQGLQFLFEYFSETQRNKGNFPGRFSGRQFSNSRSEMNVSTLELGDSALYLCASSAEAGGIQPQHFGDGTRLSIL.

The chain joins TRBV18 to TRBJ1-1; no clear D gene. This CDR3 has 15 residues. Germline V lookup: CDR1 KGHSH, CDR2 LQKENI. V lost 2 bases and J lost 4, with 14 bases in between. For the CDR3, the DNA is TGTGCCAGCTCACCAATGGCGGGCTCGAGCACTGAAGCTTTCTTT. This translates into CASSPMAGSSTEAFF.

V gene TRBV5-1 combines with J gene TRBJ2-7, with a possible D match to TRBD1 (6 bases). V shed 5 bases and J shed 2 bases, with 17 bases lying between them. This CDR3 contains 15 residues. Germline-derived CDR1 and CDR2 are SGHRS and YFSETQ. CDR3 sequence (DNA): TGCGCCAGCAGAAAGACAGGCTATGGAACCTACGAGCAGTACTTC. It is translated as CASRKTGYGTYEQYF.

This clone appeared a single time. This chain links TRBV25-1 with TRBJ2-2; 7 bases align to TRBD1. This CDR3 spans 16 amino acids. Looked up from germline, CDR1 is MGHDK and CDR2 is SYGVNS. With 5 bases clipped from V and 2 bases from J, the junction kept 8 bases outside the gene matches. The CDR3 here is CASSNLQGSNTGELFF. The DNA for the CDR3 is TGTGCCAGCAGTAACTTACAGGGGTCAAACACCGGGGAGCTGTTTTTT.

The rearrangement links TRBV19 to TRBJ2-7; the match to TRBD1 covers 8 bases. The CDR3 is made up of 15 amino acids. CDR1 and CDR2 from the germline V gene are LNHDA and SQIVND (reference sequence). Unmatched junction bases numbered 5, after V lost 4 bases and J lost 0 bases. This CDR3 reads CASSSRDRSSYEQYF. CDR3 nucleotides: TGTGCCAGTAGTAGCCGGGACAGGAGCTCCTACGAGCAGTACTTC.

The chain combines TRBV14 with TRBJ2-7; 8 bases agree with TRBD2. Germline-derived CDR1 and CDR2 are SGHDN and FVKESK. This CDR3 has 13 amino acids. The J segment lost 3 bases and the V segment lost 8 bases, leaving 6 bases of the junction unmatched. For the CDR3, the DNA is TGTGCCAGCGGAAGGGCGGGGGGCTACGAGCAGTACTTC. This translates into CASGRAGGYEQYF.

The CDR3 sequence: CASRGGPGSYEQYF. The CDR3 coding sequence is TGTGCCAGCAGGGGGGGACCCGGCTCCTACGAGCAGTACTTC. The chain combines TRBV2 with TRBJ2-5; TRBD2 is a possible D gene (6 bases). The J call may be faulty, since TRBJ2-7 better matches the DNA end. This CDR3 comprises 14 residues. Germline V gene lookup returns CDR1 SNHLY and CDR2 FYNNEI.

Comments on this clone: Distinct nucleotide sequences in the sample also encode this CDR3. CDR3 in amino acids: CASRLADTQYF. The CDR3 DNA reads as TGCGCCAGCAGGTTGGCGGATACGCAGTATTTT. This chain connects TRBV10-2 to TRBJ2-3; no firm D call. This CDR3 is 11 amino acids long. CDR1 is WSHSY, CDR2 SAAADI, per germline. V lost 6 bases to trimming and J lost 6 bases, with 7 bases between them.

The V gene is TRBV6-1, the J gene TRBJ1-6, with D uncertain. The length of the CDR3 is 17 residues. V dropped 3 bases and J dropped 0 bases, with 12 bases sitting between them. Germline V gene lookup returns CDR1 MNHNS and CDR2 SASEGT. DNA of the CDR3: TGTGCCAGCAGTGACCGGCCCACGAGCTCCTATAATTCACCCCTCCACTTT. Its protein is CASSDRPTSSYNSPLHF.

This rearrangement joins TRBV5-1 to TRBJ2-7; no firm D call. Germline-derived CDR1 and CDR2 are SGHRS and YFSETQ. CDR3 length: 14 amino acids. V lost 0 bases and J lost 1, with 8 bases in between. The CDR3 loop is CASSLDTDSYEQYF. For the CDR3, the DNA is TGCGCCAGCAGCTTGGATACAGATTCCTACGAGCAGTACTTC.